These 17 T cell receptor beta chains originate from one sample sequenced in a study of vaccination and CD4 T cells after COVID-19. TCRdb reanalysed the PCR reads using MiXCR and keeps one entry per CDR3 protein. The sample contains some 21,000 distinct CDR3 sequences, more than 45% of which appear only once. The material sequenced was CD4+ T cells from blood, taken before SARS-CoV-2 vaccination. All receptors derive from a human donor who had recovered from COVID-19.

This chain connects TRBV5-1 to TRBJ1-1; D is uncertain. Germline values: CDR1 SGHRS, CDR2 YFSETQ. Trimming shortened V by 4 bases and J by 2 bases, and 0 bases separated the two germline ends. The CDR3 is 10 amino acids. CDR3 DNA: TGCGCCAGCAGCAACACTGAAGCTTTCTTT. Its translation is CASSNTEAFF.

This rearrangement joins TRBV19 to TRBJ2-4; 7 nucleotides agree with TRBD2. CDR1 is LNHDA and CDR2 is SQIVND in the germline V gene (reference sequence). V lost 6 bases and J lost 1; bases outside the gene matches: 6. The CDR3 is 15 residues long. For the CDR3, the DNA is TGTGCCAGTAGGACCGGGGAGGGGGCCAAAAACATTCAGTACTTC. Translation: CASRTGEGAKNIQYF.

The CDR3 region has the DNA TGTGCCAGCAGTGAGTTACATCAGGGAGTACCTGAAGCTTTCTTT. Its protein product is CASSELHQGVPEAFF. This chain links TRBV2 with TRBJ1-1, with D tentatively TRBD1 (5 bases). Germline V CDR1 and CDR2: SNHLY, FYNNEI. This CDR3 comprises 15 residues. Trimming took 3 bases from V and 6 from J, leaving 17 bases between them.

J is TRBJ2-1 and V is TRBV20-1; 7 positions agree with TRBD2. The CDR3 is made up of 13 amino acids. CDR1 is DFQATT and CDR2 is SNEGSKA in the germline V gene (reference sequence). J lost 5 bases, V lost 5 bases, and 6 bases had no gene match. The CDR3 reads CSAGGVGNNEQFF. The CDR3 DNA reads TGCAGTGCTGGGGGGGTTGGAAACAATGAGCAGTTCTTC.

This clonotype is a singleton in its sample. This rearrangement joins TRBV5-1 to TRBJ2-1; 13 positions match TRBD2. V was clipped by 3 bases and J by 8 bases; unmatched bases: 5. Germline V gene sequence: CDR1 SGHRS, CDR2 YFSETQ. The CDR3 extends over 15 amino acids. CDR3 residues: CASSWTSGSIDEQFF. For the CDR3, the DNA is TGCGCCAGCAGCTGGACTAGCGGGAGTATCGATGAGCAGTTCTTC.

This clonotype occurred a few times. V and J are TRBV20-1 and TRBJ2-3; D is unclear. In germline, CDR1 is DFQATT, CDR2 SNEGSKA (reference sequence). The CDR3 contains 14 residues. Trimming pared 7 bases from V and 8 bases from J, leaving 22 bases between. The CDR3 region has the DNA TGCAGTGGCTGGAATGGAGTTCTAGTTGGTACGCAGTATTTT. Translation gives CSGWNGVLVGTQYF.

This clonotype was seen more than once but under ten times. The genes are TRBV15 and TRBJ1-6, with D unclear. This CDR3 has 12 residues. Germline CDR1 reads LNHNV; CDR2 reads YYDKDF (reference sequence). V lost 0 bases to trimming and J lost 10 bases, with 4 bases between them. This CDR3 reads CATSRDWSPLHF. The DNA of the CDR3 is TGTGCCACCAGCAGAGATTGGTCACCCCTCCACTTT.

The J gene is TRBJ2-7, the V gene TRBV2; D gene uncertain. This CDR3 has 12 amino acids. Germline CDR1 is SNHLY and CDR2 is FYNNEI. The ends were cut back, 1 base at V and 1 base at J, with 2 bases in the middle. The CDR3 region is CASSEGSYEQYF. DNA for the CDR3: TGTGCCAGCAGTGAAGGGTCCTACGAGCAGTACTTC.

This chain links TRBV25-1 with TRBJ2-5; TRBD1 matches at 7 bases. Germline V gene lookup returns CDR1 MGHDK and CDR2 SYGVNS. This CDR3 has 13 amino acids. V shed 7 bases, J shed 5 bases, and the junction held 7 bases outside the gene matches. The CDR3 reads CASNEGARETQYF. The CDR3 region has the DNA TGTGCCAGCAACGAGGGGGCAAGGGAGACCCAGTACTTC.

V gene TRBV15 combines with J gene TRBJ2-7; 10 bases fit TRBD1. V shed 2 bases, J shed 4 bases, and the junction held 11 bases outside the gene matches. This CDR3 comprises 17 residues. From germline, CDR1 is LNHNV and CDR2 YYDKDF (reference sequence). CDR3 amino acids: CATSRSAGDRGRYEQYF. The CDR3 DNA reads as TGTGCCACCAGCAGATCTGCGGGGGACAGGGGCCGATACGAGCAGTACTTC.

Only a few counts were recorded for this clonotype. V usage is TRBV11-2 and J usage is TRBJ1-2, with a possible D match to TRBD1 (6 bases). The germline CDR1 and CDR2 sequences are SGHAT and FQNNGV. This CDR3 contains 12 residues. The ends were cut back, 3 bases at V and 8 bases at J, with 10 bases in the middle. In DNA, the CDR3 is TGTGCCAGCAGCTTCAGGGGTCGCGGCTACACCTTC. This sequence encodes CASSFRGRGYTF.

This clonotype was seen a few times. CDR3 residues: CASRTADTQYF. DNA of the CDR3: TGTGCCAGTAGGACAGCAGATACGCAGTATTTT. This chain links TRBV19 with TRBJ2-3, with a possible D match to TRBD1 (5 bases). The CDR3 covers 11 residues. Trimming left V 6 bases short and J 4 bases short, with 5 bases between. Germline V gene sequence: CDR1 LNHDA, CDR2 SQIVND (reference sequence).

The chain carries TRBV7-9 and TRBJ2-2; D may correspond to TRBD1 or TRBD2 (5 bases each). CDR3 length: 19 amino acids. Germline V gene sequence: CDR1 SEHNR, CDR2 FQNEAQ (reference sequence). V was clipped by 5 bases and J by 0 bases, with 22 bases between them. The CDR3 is CASSQLPGRKTSNTGELFF. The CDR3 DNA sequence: TGTGCCAGCAGCCAGCTTCCGGGACGAAAGACCTCGAACACCGGGGAGCTGTTTTTT.

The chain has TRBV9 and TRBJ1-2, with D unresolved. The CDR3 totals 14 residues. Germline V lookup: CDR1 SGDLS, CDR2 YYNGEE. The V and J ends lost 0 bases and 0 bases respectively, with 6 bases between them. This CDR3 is CASSVAATNYGYTF. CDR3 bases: TGTGCCAGCAGCGTAGCAGCCACTAACTATGGCTACACCTTC.

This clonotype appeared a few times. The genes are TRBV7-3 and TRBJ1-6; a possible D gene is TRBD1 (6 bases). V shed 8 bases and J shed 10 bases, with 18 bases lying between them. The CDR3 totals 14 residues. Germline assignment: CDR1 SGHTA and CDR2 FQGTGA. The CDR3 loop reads CASGGQGIYSPLHF. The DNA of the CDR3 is TGTGCCAGCGGTGGGCAGGGGATTTACTCACCCCTCCACTTT.

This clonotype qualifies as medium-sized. CDR3 in DNA: TGTGCCAGCAGTCTGAGTTATAGCAATCAGCCCCAGCATTTT. Its protein is CASSLSYSNQPQHF. This chain connects TRBV6-8 to TRBJ1-5; no clear D gene. Trimming pared 5 bases from V and 0 bases from J, leaving 8 bases between. The germline gives CDR1 MNHGY, CDR2 SAAAGT. This CDR3 is built from 14 residues.

The CDR3 protein is CAISEWGDGVVLDEQYF. The CDR3 nucleotides read TGTGCCATCAGTGAGTGGGGGGACGGGGTTGTACTGGACGAGCAGTACTTC. This chain links TRBV10-3 with TRBJ2-7; TRBD2 might be the D (6 bases). This CDR3 comprises 17 residues. CDR1 and CDR2 (germline): ENHRY, SYGVKD. The V end was cut by 1 base, the J end by 5 bases, with 21 bases between.